The clone carrying this T cell receptor (beta chain) was observed a handful of times. The PCR ran on 60 Vbeta and 13 Jbeta primers. Repertoires were generated with immunoSEQ multiplex PCR, while TCRdb's copy carries only in-frame clones and drops some. Among 150,000 to 200,000 clones, around two thirds were seen once, and the ten largest hold roughly a tenth. V gave up 4 bases and J gave up 1 base, with 9 bases separating them. The CDR3 length is 13 residues. Looked up from germline, CDR1 is SGHRS and CDR2 is YFSETQ. This entry belongs to a study of cytomegalovirus exposure and HLA in healthy donors. Sequencing used PBMCs. V usage is TRBV5-1 and J usage is TRBJ2-7; D perhaps matches TRBD2 (6 bases). This clonotype was sampled from a young man in good health and CMV-seropositive. CDR3 protein: CASSGGTSYEQYF. The CDR3, as DNA: TGCGCCAGCAGCGGCGGGACTTCCTACGAGCAGTACTTC.